A selection of T cell receptor beta chains follows, all from one sample in a study of cytomegalovirus exposure and HLA in healthy donors. The table came from immunoSEQ multiplex PCR; TCRdb's copy has only in-frame clones and leaves some out. The data hold 180,000 or so clones, with about 80% observed a single time. The sample comprised PBMCs. The source of these receptors is a middle-aged man in good health and CMV-seronegative. Each CDR3 is given with its conserved first and last residue. The D gene is left open where the match is weak. Some rows have no size entry. The others give once, few or many, or a class for an expanded clone.

clone size,J gene,D gene,V gene,CDR3 protein,CDR3 DNA
once,TRBJ2-1,-,TRBV14,CASSAYNEQFF,TGTGCCAGCTCAGCCTACAATGAGCAGTTCTTC
-,TRBJ2-5,TRBD2,TRBV11-2,CASSSGTSGRYF,TGTGCCAGCAGCTCCGGGACTAGCGGGAGGTACTTC
-,TRBJ2-3,TRBD2,TRBV12-5,CASGPTSGGLHTQYF,TGTGCTAGTGGCCCAACTAGCGGGGGGCTCCATACGCAGTATTTT
-,TRBJ1-5,TRBD1,TRBV30,CAWSRGGDQPQHF,TGTGCCTGGAGTAGAGGGGGCGATCAGCCCCAGCATTTT
-,TRBJ1-2,TRBD1,TRBV7-2,CASSPRQGRGGYTF,TGTGCCAGCAGCCCGAGACAGGGGCGAGGTGGCTACACCTTC
-,TRBJ2-2,-,TRBV19,CASIRSSNTGELFF,TGTGCCAGTATCCGGTCGAGTAACACCGGGGAGCTGTTTTTT
-,TRBJ2-7,-,TRBV5-1,CASSLGQAAYEQYF,TGCGCCAGCAGCTTGGGACAGGCGGCCTACGAGCAGTACTTC
-,TRBJ2-7,-,TRBV7-2,CASSLVGRDEQYF,TGTGCCAGCAGCTTAGTCGGCAGGGACGAGCAGTACTTC
-,TRBJ1-2,TRBD1,TRBV7-9,CASSITGGGYTF,TGTGCCAGCAGTATAACAGGGGGTGGCTACACCTTC
-,TRBJ2-5,TRBD2,TRBV19,CASSKGLAGGRRETQYF,TGTGCCAGTAGTAAGGGACTAGCGGGAGGGCGGCGAGAGACCCAGTACTTC
once,TRBJ2-1,TRBD2,TRBV9,CASSVVSSGTSNEQFF,TGTGCCAGCAGCGTAGTTTCTAGCGGGACGTCCAATGAGCAGTTCTTC
-,TRBJ2-7,-,TRBV29-1,CSVLQGSGEQYF,TGCAGCGTTCTTCAGGGATCCGGAGAGCAGTACTTC
-,TRBJ1-2,TRBD1,TRBV7-2,CASSLPNRGTYGYTF,TGTGCCAGCAGCCTCCCCAACAGGGGAACCTATGGCTACACCTTC
-,TRBJ2-3,TRBD1,TRBV7-2,CASSPDRDGTDTQYF,TGTGCCAGCAGCCCCGACAGGGATGGCACAGATACGCAGTATTTT
once,TRBJ1-1,-,TRBV27,CASSAGLLMNTEAFF,TGTGCCAGCAGCGCGGGACTTCTCATGAACACTGAAGCTTTCTTT
-,TRBJ2-3,TRBD2,TRBV10-3,CAISARTSGPTDTQYF,TGTGCCATCAGTGCGAGGACTAGCGGACCCACAGATACGCAGTATTTT